This T cell receptor (beta chain) was sequenced for a study of T cells in Graves' hyperthyroidism and ophthalmopathy. Study-level results: Most thyroid clonotypes that were expanded above 0.001 also turned up in blood. Ophthalmopathy was identified by the model a median 6.5 months ahead of onset.

About this clonotype: What it recognizes is unknown.

The V and J ends lost 12 bases and 2 bases respectively, with 15 bases between them. This CDR3 comprises 13 residues. In germline, CDR1 is KGHDR, CDR2 SFDVKD. RNA transcripts served as the template for amplifying TCR beta CDR3 regions. First-round RT-PCR with HTBI primers amplified the TCR CDR3 region. From the multiplex PCR reads, TCRdb called clonotypes with MiXCR, one entry per CDR3 protein. The repertoire consists of more than 350,000 distinct CDR3 sequences, with about 15% occurring once and the leading ten covering less than 35%. The rearrangement uses TRBV24-1 and TRBJ1-1; D is unresolved. Sequenced input: blood. This TCR was recovered from a woman aged 25 to 39 with Graves' hyperthyroidism. The CDR3, as DNA: TGTGCCTCCCGTTCTACAGACAACACTGAAGCTTTCTTT. Residues: CASRSTDNTEAFF.